The 12 T cell receptor beta chains listed next were all sequenced from one sample in a study of CD8 T cells in ankylosing spondylitis. Study-level findings and limits: Seemingly characteristic of ankylosing spondylitis blood was a TCR beta motif consisting of fewer than 10 highly homologous variants.

These receptors have no known antigen. TCRdb redid the calling of the 5' RACE reads with MiXCR, one entry per CDR3 protein. The sample has about 750,000 distinct CDR3 sequences; around 17% are singletons. The sequenced sample was blood, either unsorted or a sorted T cell fraction (not recorded which). The receptor source for this set is a male donor with ankylosing spondylitis.

The chain uses TRBV7-9 and TRBJ2-5, with 11 bases identical to TRBD2. V lost 5 bases and J lost 4; bases outside the gene matches: 12. Germline assignment: CDR1 SEHNR and CDR2 FQNEAQ (reference sequence). This CDR3 has 17 amino acids. The CDR3 DNA is TGTGCCAGCAGCCCCCGACTAGCGGGGCTGCAATTAGAGACCCAGTACTTC. Amino acid sequence: CASSPRLAGLQLETQYF.

The J gene is TRBJ1-4, the V gene TRBV20-1; D is unresolved. The V end was cut by 4 bases, the J end by 0 bases, with 6 bases between. Germline values: CDR1 DFQATT, CDR2 SNEGSKA (reference sequence). This CDR3 contains 13 residues. CDR3 DNA sequence: TGCAGTGCTATCCATGCAACTAATGAAAAACTGTTTTTT. It codes for CSAIHATNEKLFF.

The V and J genes are TRBV3-1 and TRBJ2-1; D call uncertain. Germline loops: CDR1 LGHDT, CDR2 YNNKEL (reference sequence). The CDR3 runs to 14 residues. Trimming took 1 base from V and 5 from J, leaving 9 bases between them. DNA of the CDR3: TGTGCCAGCAGCCAAGCCTACAATAACAATGAGCAGTTCTTC. Translating it yields CASSQAYNNNEQFF.

The gene calls are TRBV6-1 and TRBJ1-5; TRBD1 matches at 7 bases. Germline V lookup: CDR1 MNHNS, CDR2 SASEGT. CDR3 length: 13 residues. Unmatched junction bases numbered 6, after V lost 6 bases and J lost 7 bases. CDR3 DNA: TGTGCCAGCAGGACAGGGTTGGAGCAGCCCCAGCATTTT. Protein product: CASRTGLEQPQHF.

This clonotype was counted many times. V gene TRBV27 combines with J gene TRBJ2-3; tentatively, D is TRBD2 (5 bases). Germline V lookup: CDR1 MNHEY, CDR2 SMNVEV (reference sequence). Trimming stripped 2 bases from V and 4 bases from J, with 13 bases between. This CDR3 is 15 amino acids long. CDR3 in amino acids: CASSLHPYGADTQYF. CDR3 DNA sequence: TGTGCCAGCAGTTTACACCCCTACGGGGCAGATACGCAGTATTTT.

This clonotype was detected a few times. The chain employs TRBV5-1 and TRBJ2-7; 11 bases are a match to TRBD2. The germline gives CDR1 SGHRS, CDR2 YFSETQ. The CDR3 runs 15 residues. Trimming removed 4 bases from V and 0 bases from J; junction bases left unmatched: 3. CDR3 loop: CASSDGTSGSYEQYF. The CDR3 nucleotides read TGCGCCAGCAGCGACGGGACTAGCGGCTCCTACGAGCAGTACTTC.

The J gene is TRBJ2-2, the V gene TRBV3-1; D perhaps matches TRBD2 (5 bases). The length of the CDR3 is 15 residues. Trimming shortened V by 3 bases and J by 2 bases, and 10 bases separated the two germline ends. Germline V gene lookup returns CDR1 LGHDT and CDR2 YNNKEL (reference sequence). The CDR3 DNA reads as TGTGCCAGCAGCCACAGGCGGGCAAACACCGGGGAGCTGTTTTTT. Its protein is CASSHRRANTGELFF.

This clonotype was seen a few times. The chain employs TRBV12-3 or TRBV12-4 and TRBJ1-6; 9 bases match TRBD1. The CDR3 covers 15 residues. V lost 6 bases and J lost 7; bases outside the gene matches: 7. The CDR3 is CASRGPQGANSPLHF. The CDR3 region has the DNA TGTGCCAGCAGGGGCCCACAGGGGGCCAATTCACCCCTCCACTTT.

The CDR3 reads CASSLPADGHEKLFF. In nucleotides, the CDR3 is TGTGCCAGCTCGCTTCCAGCGGACGGGCATGAAAAACTGTTTTTT. This chain links TRBV18 with TRBJ1-4; D is ambiguous. Per the germline V gene, CDR1 is KGHSH and CDR2 is LQKENI. The CDR3 is made up of 15 amino acids. With 6 bases removed from V and 6 bases from J, the gap between germline ends came to 17 bases.

The V and J genes are TRBV5-1 and TRBJ2-7, with D possibly TRBD2 on 5 matching bases. This CDR3 is 15 amino acids long. CDR1 and CDR2 (germline): SGHRS, YFSETQ. Trimming stripped 0 bases from V and 6 bases from J, with 16 bases between. CDR3 residues: CASSLGIKAEGEQYF. CDR3 in DNA: TGCGCCAGCAGCTTGGGAATCAAGGCAGAGGGCGAGCAGTACTTC.

In its sample, this clonotype was seen a few times. The J gene is TRBJ1-1, the V gene TRBV24-1, with 8 bases identical to TRBD1. CDR3 size: 15 residues. Germline CDR1 KGHDR, CDR2 SFDVKD. V lost 3 bases and J lost 1; bases outside the gene matches: 3. CDR3: CATSDGDRRNTEAFF. CDR3 DNA: TGTGCCACCAGTGATGGGGACAGGAGGAACACTGAAGCTTTCTTT.

CDR3 in amino acids: CAISAAPATEAFF. The CDR3 coding sequence is TGTGCCATCAGTGCGGCGCCGGCAACTGAAGCTTTCTTT. This chain links TRBV10-3 with TRBJ1-1; D is unclear. Trimming cost V 4 bases and J 5 bases, with 11 bases left between them. CDR3 length: 13 residues. CDR1 and CDR2 (germline): ENHRY, SYGVKD.